The sequence of this T cell receptor (beta chain) was determined in a study of response to subunit inactivated influenza vaccine. Worth noting for this clonotype: An end of the junction differs from the germline gene, which may be a read error.

MiXCR was run by TCRdb on the RT-PCR reads, yielding one entry per CDR3 protein. In the table there are fewer than 750,000 distinct CDR3 sequences, around 15% of which are singletons. Germline CDR1 reads SGHVS; CDR2 reads FNYEAQ. CDR3 size: 15 residues. The TCR originated in a man aged 50 to 59 who received an inactivated influenza vaccine. The source material was PBMCs from blood, sampled approximately 13 days after vaccination. V usage is TRBV7-6 and J usage is TRBJ2-1; maybe TRBD2 (5 bases). The CDR3 is CASRLEGSSYNEQFF. DNA of the CDR3: TGTGCCAGCCGCTTAGAGGGAAGCTCCTACAATGAGCAGTTCTTC.